This T cell receptor beta chain comes out of a study of T-cell reconstitution after alpha-beta-depleted transplantation in children. Study-level results: The origin of high day-60 TCRbeta diversity in some patients lay in surviving recipient T cells and thymic progenitors. The main origin of T-cell counts and diversity one year after transplant was newly produced T cells. By about two months after transplant, alpha-beta T cells reportedly arose from several hundred graft clones that had expanded.

During its preparation, the TCRbeta library received unique molecular identifiers. TCRdb reprocessed the PCR reads with MiXCR, giving one entry per CDR3 protein. This sample has around 500,000 distinct CDR3 sequences, with more than 20% found just once. A note on this clonotype: Antigen specificity is unknown.

The sample in question was PBMCs, mostly from graft donor cells, obtained 360 days after TCRalphabeta/CD19-depleted stem cell transplant. The sequence was collected from a boy in the first two years of life who had a stem cell transplant for acute myeloid leukemia, so the T cells may come from the graft donor.

CDR3 sequence: CSVGSKGDEQFF. CDR3 nucleotide sequence: TGCAGTGTGGGGAGTAAAGGCGATGAGCAGTTCTTC. This sequence joins TRBV20-1 and TRBJ2-1; TRBD2 is a possible D gene (5 bases). V lost 7 bases to trimming and J lost 8 bases, with 15 bases between them. Germline V gene lookup returns CDR1 DFQATT and CDR2 SNEGSKA (reference sequence). The CDR3 totals 12 residues.